A single sample is the source of the 10 T cell receptor beta chains below, sequenced in a study of CD8 T cells in Susac syndrome. When the RNA was reverse transcribed, random hexamers were used with an input of roughly 0.45 to 1 ug. A single record per CDR3 protein comes from TCRdb applying MiXCR to the immunoSEQ multiplex PCR reads. The sample records some 180,000 distinct CDR3 sequences, about 93% being singletons. Sequenced sample: CD4+ T cells from PBMCs. The source is a human donor with Susac syndrome.

V gene TRBV4-2 combines with J gene TRBJ1-5; TRBD1 might be the D (5 bases). CDR1 is LGHNA, CDR2 YNFKEQ, per germline. This CDR3 is built from 14 residues. V dropped 0 bases and J dropped 4 bases, with 7 bases sitting between them. The CDR3 coding sequence is TGTGCCAGCAGCCAAGAATGGGGGAATCAGCCCCAGCATTTT. The encoded protein is CASSQEWGNQPQHF.

The chain uses TRBV19 and TRBJ2-7, with 9 bases fitting TRBD2. Germline CDR1 and CDR2: LNHDA and SQIVND (reference sequence). J was trimmed by 4 bases and V by 3 bases; bases with no gene match: 1. CDR3 length equals 13 residues. The CDR3 DNA sequence: TGTGCCAGTAGTATTAGCGGGAGTTACGAGCAGTACTTC. Translated: CASSISGSYEQYF.

CDR3 region: CASSFPSRRTQAFF. CDR3 nucleotide sequence: TGTGCCAGCAGTTTTCCGTCCCGACGGACCCAAGCTTTCTTT. The genes are TRBV12-3 or TRBV12-4 and TRBJ1-1; no clear D. The CDR3 is made up of 14 amino acids. V lost 3 bases, J lost 9 bases, and 17 bases lay in between.

The chain combines TRBV21-1 with TRBJ2-1. TRBV21-1 is described as a pseudogene. The CDR3 contains 17 residues. The CDR3 coding sequence is TGTGCCAGCAGCACAGTATTTGGGCTTAGCTCCTACAATGAGCAGTTCTTC. It encodes CASSTVFGLSSYNEQFF.

The chain joins TRBV28 to TRBJ1-2; D uncertain. V lost 5 bases, J lost 7 bases, and 8 bases lay in between. CDR3 size: 11 residues. Germline CDR1 reads MDHEN; CDR2 reads SYDVKM. CDR3 loop: CASSTSFGYTF. The DNA for the CDR3 is TGTGCCAGCAGTACGTCCTTTGGCTACACCTTC.

This clonotype appeared once. The V and J genes are TRBV11-2 and TRBJ1-1; D unresolved. Germline loops: CDR1 SGHAT, CDR2 FQNNGV. CDR3 length equals 13 residues. V shed 6 bases and J shed 0 bases, with 8 bases lying between them. The CDR3 DNA is TGTGCCAGCAGAGGACGGTTGAACACTGAAGCTTTCTTT. Translating it yields CASRGRLNTEAFF.

This rearrangement joins TRBV19 to TRBJ2-7; possibly TRBD1 for D (6 bases). Between the trimmed V and J ends, which lost 5 bases and 1 base, there was a span of 21 bases. This CDR3 has 17 residues. Germline CDR1 is LNHDA and CDR2 is SQIVND (reference sequence). The CDR3 DNA reads TGTGCCAGTAGTTCCCCCGAGGGGACACTTCGTTCCTACGAGCAGTACTTC. Translated: CASSSPEGTLRSYEQYF. Using reference TRBV19 and TRBJ2-7 for the parts outside the CDR3, the full variable domain is DGGITQSPKYLFRKEGQNVTLSCEQNLNHDAMYWYRQDPGQGLRLIYYSQIVNDFQKGDIAEGYSVSREKKESFPLTVTSAQKNPTAFYLCASSSPEGTLRSYEQYFGPGTRLTVT.

The chain has TRBV9 and TRBJ2-1; possibly TRBD1 for D (5 bases). CDR3 length: 14 residues. Trimming removed 3 bases at V and 5 bases at J, with 12 bases between. Germline V lookup: CDR1 SGDLS, CDR2 YYNGEE. CDR3 sequence reads: CASSEKTANNEQFF. DNA of the CDR3: TGTGCCAGCAGCGAGAAGACAGCCAACAATGAGCAGTTCTTC.

This clonotype showed up just once. The genes are TRBV29-1 and TRBJ2-7, with D perhaps assigned TRBD1 or TRBD2 (5 bases each). There are 13 residues in the CDR3. Germline-derived CDR1 and CDR2 are SQVTM and ANQGSEA. Trimming took off 4 bases at V and 7 bases at J, with 17 bases between the two ends. CDR3 residues: CSVVRPGLDEQYF. CDR3 DNA sequence: TGCAGCGTTGTTCGGCCGGGGCTGGATGAGCAGTACTTC.

The chain links TRBV5-1 to TRBJ2-7; 9 bases align to TRBD1. Germline loops: CDR1 SGHRS, CDR2 YFSETQ. V shed 2 bases and J 6 bases; nucleotides not matched to a gene: 6. The CDR3 loop spans 14 amino acids. For the CDR3, the DNA is TGCGCCAGCAGCTTAGAAGGGACAGGGCCCGAGCAGTACTTC. Translated: CASSLEGTGPEQYF.